Included here is one T cell receptor (beta chain) sequence, with context. The antigen is undetermined. These data belong to a study of PD-1 blockade in classical Hodgkin lymphoma. Trimming took 5 bases from V and 5 from J, leaving 18 bases between them. This CDR3 has 15 amino acids. The germline V gene encodes CDR1 SGHTA and CDR2 FQGNSA. Assay used: immunoSEQ multiplex PCR; TCRdb lists only in-frame clones, some missing. The sample holds approximately 32,000 clones, roughly 82% seen once. Study conclusions and caveats: Exclusion was applied to patients who started nivolumab under 1 year after ASCT. The baseline diversity of complete responders showed similarity to that of newly diagnosed patients. Factors driving the repertoire differences, possibly disease activity or prior therapy, remain undefined.

Each patient relapsed following autologous stem cell transplantation, and prior brentuximab vedotin exposure differed. The chain employs TRBV7-2 and TRBJ2-5, with D uncertain. Sequences were derived from peripheral blood mononuclear cells (PBMCs), sampled at baseline. The source of this sequence is a human donor with classical Hodgkin lymphoma. The CDR3 DNA reads TGTGCCAGCAGCCCACGGGTAGCCGTTACGGAGACCCAGTACTTC. The encoded protein is CASSPRVAVTETQYF.